The 29 T cell receptor beta chains presented below share a single source sample, sequenced in a study of T cell responses to AZD1222 COVID-19 vaccine. Generated by immunoSEQ multiplex PCR, the TCRdb table keeps only in-frame clones and is missing some. This table holds 140,000 or so clones, about 88% found once. The sequences come from peripheral blood, collected 28 days after the second AZD1222 dose. These receptors were obtained from an adult who received the AZD1222 COVID-19 vaccine.

The V call is TRBV6-5, the J call TRBJ1-2; D ambiguous. Germline assignment: CDR1 MNHEY and CDR2 SVGAGI. This CDR3 is built from 13 residues. The germline V and J ends were trimmed by 6 bases and 8 bases, with 16 bases remaining between them. The CDR3 bases are TGTGCCAGCAGACCCCACCTCGCGGAGGGCTACACCTTC. Its protein product is CASRPHLAEGYTF.

This rearrangement joins TRBV28 to TRBJ2-3; D may match TRBD1 or TRBD2 (5 bases each). Germline V lookup: CDR1 MDHEN, CDR2 SYDVKM. CDR3 length equals 15 residues. Trimming left V 4 bases short and J 2 bases short, with 13 bases between. The CDR3 region has the DNA TGTGCCAGCAGTTCTAGAGGGGCTCCCACAGATACGCAGTATTTT. Translating it yields CASSSRGAPTDTQYF.

This clone is a singleton in its sample. The chain carries TRBV13 and TRBJ2-1; D is possibly TRBD1 or TRBD2 (5 bases each). The CDR3 runs 17 residues. Germline V gene data show CDR1 as PRHDT and CDR2 as FYEKMQ (reference sequence). The V end lost 5 bases, the J end lost 0 bases, and 17 bases lay between the germline ends. The CDR3, as DNA: TGTGCCAGCAGCCGCCATAGTGGTGGGGGCTCCTACAATGAGCAGTTCTTC. Amino acids: CASSRHSGGGSYNEQFF.

This clone showed up just once. The V and J genes are TRBV28 and TRBJ1-2, with TRBD1 as a possible D gene (5 bases). Germline V gene lookup returns CDR1 MDHEN and CDR2 SYDVKM. The CDR3 extends over 10 amino acids. V dropped 8 bases and J dropped 7 bases, with 8 bases sitting between them. Here the CDR3 DNA reads TGTGCCAGCCTCCAGGGTGGCTACACCTTC. Amino acid sequence: CASLQGGYTF.

The chain uses TRBV7-2 and TRBJ1-4; D is uncertain. This CDR3 comprises 16 residues. The ends were cut back, 4 bases at V and 7 bases at J, with 19 bases in the middle. From germline, CDR1 is SGHTA and CDR2 FQGNSA. In DNA, the CDR3 is TGTGCCAGCAGCTCCGCGGAGAGGTGGGAAGTTGAAAAACTGTTTTTT. This gives the protein CASSSAERWEVEKLFF.

The J gene is TRBJ2-1, the V gene TRBV5-8; 11 nucleotides line up with TRBD2. The CDR3 sequence is 17 residues long. V lost 0 bases to trimming and J lost 5 bases; unmatched junction nucleotides: 7. Germline V gene lookup returns CDR1 SGHTS and CDR2 YDEGEE. CDR3 sequence (DNA): TGTGCCAGCAGCTTGGCCATGACTAGCGGGATAGACAATGAGCAGTTCTTC. Its protein product is CASSLAMTSGIDNEQFF.

The V gene is TRBV28, the J gene TRBJ1-2, with 7 nucleotides matching TRBD1. With 6 bases clipped from V and 8 bases from J, the junction kept 9 bases outside the gene matches. The V gene's germline CDR1 is MDHEN and CDR2 SYDVKM. This CDR3 comprises 13 residues. CDR3 region: CASRNIDREGYTF. The CDR3 nucleotides are TGTGCCAGCAGAAATATAGACAGGGAGGGCTACACCTTC.

This sequence joins TRBV9 and TRBJ1-6, with D possibly being TRBD1 (5 bases). The V gene's germline CDR1 is SGDLS and CDR2 YYNGEE. The CDR3 extends over 14 amino acids. Deletions cut 3 bases from V and 7 bases from J, with 11 bases between. The DNA of the CDR3 is TGTGCCAGCAGCGAGGGGCAGTCAAATTCACCCCTCCACTTT. The encoded protein is CASSEGQSNSPLHF.

The V call is TRBV6-5, the J call TRBJ1-1, with a weak D call TRBD1 (5 bases). V dropped 2 bases and J dropped 0 bases, with 13 bases sitting between them. The CDR3 length is 16 residues. Germline-derived CDR1 and CDR2 are MNHEY and SVGAGI. The CDR3: CASSYGQGTLNTEAFF. The CDR3 DNA reads TGTGCCAGCAGTTACGGGCAGGGCACCCTGAACACTGAAGCTTTCTTT.

V gene TRBV5-8 combines with J gene TRBJ2-5, with D unclear. The ends were cut back, 4 bases at V and 5 bases at J, with 15 bases in the middle. Germline V lookup: CDR1 SGHTS, CDR2 YDEGEE. CDR3 length: 14 amino acids. The CDR3 sequence: CASSPRAGGETQYF. The DNA of the CDR3 is TGTGCCAGCAGCCCTAGGGCAGGCGGCGAGACCCAGTACTTC.

This chain uses TRBV6-5 with TRBJ2-1, with 8 bases lining up with TRBD2. The germline CDR1 and CDR2 sequences are MNHEY and SVGAGI. The CDR3 loop spans 14 amino acids. The trim removed 8 bases at V and 0 bases at J, leaving 3 bases unmatched. Here the CDR3 DNA reads TGTGCCAGCCAGCGGGGGAGCTCCTACAATGAGCAGTTCTTC. Its protein is CASQRGSSYNEQFF.

This chain uses TRBV19 with TRBJ1-1; D possibly corresponds to TRBD1 (5 bases). Germline CDR1 reads LNHDA; CDR2 reads SQIVND (reference sequence). The V end lost 5 bases, the J end lost 8 bases, and 9 bases lay between the germline ends. CDR3 size: 11 residues. CDR3 sequence (DNA): TGTGCCAGTAGTTTGAGGGACGAAGCTTTCTTT. Its translation is CASSLRDEAFF.

V gene TRBV9 combines with J gene TRBJ1-3; 9 bases map to TRBD1. V shed 2 bases and J 4 bases; nucleotides not matched to a gene: 7. The CDR3 consists of 16 residues. CDR1 is SGDLS and CDR2 is YYNGEE in the germline V gene. This chain's CDR3 is CASSVTPGTGGNTIYF. In DNA form, the CDR3 reads TGTGCCAGCAGCGTGACCCCAGGGACAGGGGGAAACACCATATATTTT.

The J gene is TRBJ1-5, the V gene TRBV6-5; D is unresolved. Germline values: CDR1 MNHEY, CDR2 SVGAGI. The CDR3 is 14 residues long. The V end was cut by 0 bases, the J end by 5 bases, with 8 bases between. CDR3 in amino acids: CASSYSFGDQPQHF. The CDR3, as DNA: TGTGCCAGCAGTTACTCGTTCGGAGATCAGCCCCAGCATTTT.

The chain carries TRBV19 and TRBJ2-2, with no clear D. The ends were cut back, 4 bases at V and 2 bases at J, with 5 bases in the middle. The CDR3 consists of 13 residues. Germline lookup yields CDR1 LNHDA and CDR2 SQIVND (reference sequence). The CDR3 DNA reads as TGTGCCAGTAGTACCCTAAACACCGGGGAGCTGTTTTTT. Translated, it gives CASSTLNTGELFF.

The chain recombines TRBV25-1 with TRBJ2-7; 8 bases fit TRBD2. V shed 8 bases and J 4 bases; nucleotides not matched to a gene: 10. Germline assignment: CDR1 MGHDK and CDR2 SYGVNS. The CDR3 is made up of 14 amino acids. The CDR3 here is CASATSGTSYEQYF. The CDR3 nucleotides read TGTGCCAGCGCTACATCGGGGACTAGTTACGAGCAGTACTTC.

This chain links TRBV18 with TRBJ1-1; D unclear. V shed 2 bases and J shed 6 bases, with 7 bases lying between them. The CDR3 is 12 residues long. Germline CDR1 KGHSH, CDR2 LQKENI. CDR3 sequence: CASSPIFPEAFF. The DNA for the CDR3 is TGTGCCAGCTCACCAATCTTCCCTGAAGCTTTCTTT. Full variable domain (remainder filled in from reference TRBV18 and TRBJ1-1): NAGVMQNPRHLVRRRGQEARLRCSPMKGHSHVYWYRQLPEEGLKFMVYLQKENIIDESGMPKERFSAEFPKEGPSILRIQQVVRGDSAAYFCASSPIFPEAFFGQGTRLTVV.

The chain has TRBV30 and TRBJ2-7, with 7 bases identical to TRBD2. The CDR3 is 12 residues long. Germline CDR1 reads GTSNPN; CDR2 reads SVGIG (reference sequence). The ends lost 3 bases at V and 3 bases at J; junction bases unmatched: 2. Here the CDR3 DNA reads TGTGCCTGGAGCCCTAGCGGCTACGAGCAGTACTTC. This gives the protein CAWSPSGYEQYF.

V usage is TRBV28 and J usage is TRBJ1-2; no firm D call. The CDR3 covers 14 residues. Deletions cut 6 bases from V and 2 bases from J, with 13 bases between. Germline V gives CDR1 MDHEN, CDR2 SYDVKM. The CDR3 DNA sequence: TGTGCCAGCAGCCGAACCCAGTCGAACTATGGCTACACCTTC. It yields the protein CASSRTQSNYGYTF.

The chain carries TRBV4-2 and TRBJ2-5; TRBD2 matches at 9 bases. Trimming removed 0 bases from V and 2 bases from J; junction bases left unmatched: 4. This CDR3 contains 16 residues. Looked up from germline, CDR1 is LGHNA and CDR2 is YNFKEQ. For the CDR3, the DNA is TGTGCCAGCAGCCAAGATCCTAGCGGGGAACAAGAGACCCAGTACTTC. It encodes CASSQDPSGEQETQYF.

The chain employs TRBV6-1 and TRBJ1-3, with D possibly matching TRBD1 (5 bases). The CDR3 spans 15 residues. V was pared by 2 bases and J by 4 bases, with 12 bases between. The germline gives CDR1 MNHNS, CDR2 SASEGT. The CDR3 region has the DNA TGTGCCAGCAGTGAACACCAGGGACCGGGAAACACCATATATTTT. Its protein product is CASSEHQGPGNTIYF.

The V call is TRBV9, the J call TRBJ1-3, with D possibly being TRBD1 (5 bases). Germline-derived CDR1 and CDR2 are SGDLS and YYNGEE. The CDR3 spans 16 residues. V was clipped by 3 bases and J by 0 bases, with 13 bases between them. The chain's CDR3 is CASSARGSSSGNTIYF. The CDR3 DNA reads TGTGCCAGCAGCGCGAGGGGAAGTAGCTCTGGAAACACCATATATTTT.

The chain joins TRBV4-2 to TRBJ2-4, with 11 bases matching TRBD2. Germline loops: CDR1 LGHNA, CDR2 YNFKEQ. The CDR3 length is 15 residues. With 3 bases clipped from V and 4 bases from J, the junction kept 2 bases outside the gene matches. The CDR3 sequence: CASSQPSGGKNIQYF. In DNA form, the CDR3 reads TGTGCCAGCAGCCAGCCTAGCGGGGGGAAAAACATTCAGTACTTC.

This chain connects TRBV20-1 to TRBJ1-1; TRBD1 is a possible D gene (6 bases). CDR1 is DFQATT, CDR2 SNEGSKA, per germline (reference sequence). Trimming shortened V by 3 bases and J by 6 bases, and 17 bases separated the two germline ends. The CDR3 consists of 14 residues. The CDR3 loop is CSASSWGEGAEAFF. CDR3 nucleotides: TGCAGTGCTAGTTCGTGGGGGGAGGGGGCTGAAGCTTTCTTT.

The V and J genes are TRBV5-5 and TRBJ2-3; 9 nucleotides align to TRBD2. J was trimmed by 4 bases and V by 1 base; bases with no gene match: 10. The CDR3 loop spans 17 amino acids. Germline lookup yields CDR1 SGHKS and CDR2 YYEKEE (reference sequence). Written as DNA, the CDR3 is TGTGCCAGCAGCTTGTCCCCTAGCGGGGTATTCGCAGATACGCAGTATTTT. Its protein product is CASSLSPSGVFADTQYF.

The chain has TRBV11-2 and TRBJ1-1; D uncertain. V shed 3 bases and J shed 0 bases, with 8 bases lying between them. The V gene's germline CDR1 is SGHAT and CDR2 FQNNGV. The CDR3 has 14 residues. CDR3 sequence (DNA): TGTGCCAGCAGCTTGGACGGATTGAACACTGAAGCTTTCTTT. Amino acid sequence: CASSLDGLNTEAFF.

The rearrangement uses TRBV25-1 and TRBJ2-1, with TRBD1 matching over 9 bases. Germline loops: CDR1 MGHDK, CDR2 SYGVNS. The length of the CDR3 is 15 residues. V shed 8 bases and J 4 bases; nucleotides not matched to a gene: 9. CDR3: CASLQQGAGYNEQFF. The CDR3 DNA follows: TGTGCCAGCCTTCAACAGGGGGCCGGTTACAATGAGCAGTTCTTC.

The CDR3 DNA follows: TGTGCCAGCAGTGACACCCGAAGGGCTGGTGGAAACACCATATATTTT. Encoded protein: CASSDTRRAGGNTIYF. The chain uses TRBV25-1 and TRBJ1-3; D unresolved. The CDR3 length is 16 residues. With 3 bases removed from V and 3 bases from J, the gap between germline ends came to 15 bases. Germline CDR1 and CDR2: MGHDK and SYGVNS.

This chain connects TRBV12-2 to TRBJ2-1. TRBV12-2 is a recognized pseudogene. CDR3 size: 17 residues. The CDR3: CASRLPQGGSSYNEQFF. The CDR3 DNA sequence: TGTGCAAGTCGCCTACCACAAGGGGGGAGCTCCTACAATGAGCAGTTCTTC.